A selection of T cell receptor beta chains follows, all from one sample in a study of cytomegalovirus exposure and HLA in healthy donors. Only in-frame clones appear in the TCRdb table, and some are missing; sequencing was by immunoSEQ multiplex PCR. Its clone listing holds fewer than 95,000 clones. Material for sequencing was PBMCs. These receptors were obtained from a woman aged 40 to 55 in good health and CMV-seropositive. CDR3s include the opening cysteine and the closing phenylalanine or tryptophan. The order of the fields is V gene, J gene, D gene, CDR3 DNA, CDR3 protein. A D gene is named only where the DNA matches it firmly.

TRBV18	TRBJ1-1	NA	TGTGCCAGCTCACCAACGTCAACGTCCCCGGACACTGAAGCTTTCTTT	CASSPTSTSPDTEAFF
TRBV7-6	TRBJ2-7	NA	TGTGCCAGCAGCTTAGTTGGGCAGGGGGGAGCCTACGAGCAGTACTTC	CASSLVGQGGAYEQYF
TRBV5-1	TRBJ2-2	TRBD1	TGCGCCAGCAGCTTGGCCGACAGGGATACCGGGGAGCTGTTTTTT	CASSLADRDTGELFF
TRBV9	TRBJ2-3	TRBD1	TGTGCCAGCAGCACCGTGAGACAGGGGGCAAGCACAGATACGCAGTATTTT	CASSTVRQGASTDTQYF
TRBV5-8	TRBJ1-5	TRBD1	TGTGCCAGCAGCCTCTGGACAGGGGTTAGCAATCAGCCCCAGCATTTT	CASSLWTGVSNQPQHF
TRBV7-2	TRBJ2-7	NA	TGTGCCAGCAGCTTACTCCCCAGCGGTTACTACGAGCAGTGCTTC	CASSLLPSGYYEQCF
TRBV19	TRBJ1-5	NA	TGTGCCAGTTCTCCCGGGGGGCGGACTCAGCCCCAGCATTTT	CASSPGGRTQPQHF
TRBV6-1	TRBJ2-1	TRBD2	TGTGCCAGCCTATGGACTAGCGGATGGAATGAGCAGTTCTTC	CASLWTSGWNEQFF
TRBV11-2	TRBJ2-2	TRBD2	TGTGCCAGCAGCTTAGATGGGGGAGGGTTCGTTGGGACCGGGGAGCTGTTTTTT	CASSLDGGGFVGTGELFF
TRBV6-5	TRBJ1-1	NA	TGTGCCAGCAGTCTAGGGGTTGAAGCTTTCTTT	CASSLGVEAFF
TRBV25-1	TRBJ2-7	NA	TGTGCCACACAGGGTCCAACCTACGAGCAGTACTTC	CATQGPTYEQYF
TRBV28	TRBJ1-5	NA	TGTGCCAGCAGTGAGTATCAGCCCCAGCATTTT	CASSEYQPQHF
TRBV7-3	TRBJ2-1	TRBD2	TGTGCCAGCAGCTTTGCTAGCGGGAGCTCCTACAATGAGCAGTTCTTC	CASSFASGSSYNEQFF
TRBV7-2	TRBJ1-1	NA	TGTGCCAGCAGCTATCGACAGTTCACTGAAGCTTTCTTT	CASSYRQFTEAFF
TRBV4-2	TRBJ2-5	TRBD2	TGTGCCAGCAGCCACTCTGGGACTAGCGGGGGTCTGGGGGAGACCCAGTACTTC	CASSHSGTSGGLGETQYF